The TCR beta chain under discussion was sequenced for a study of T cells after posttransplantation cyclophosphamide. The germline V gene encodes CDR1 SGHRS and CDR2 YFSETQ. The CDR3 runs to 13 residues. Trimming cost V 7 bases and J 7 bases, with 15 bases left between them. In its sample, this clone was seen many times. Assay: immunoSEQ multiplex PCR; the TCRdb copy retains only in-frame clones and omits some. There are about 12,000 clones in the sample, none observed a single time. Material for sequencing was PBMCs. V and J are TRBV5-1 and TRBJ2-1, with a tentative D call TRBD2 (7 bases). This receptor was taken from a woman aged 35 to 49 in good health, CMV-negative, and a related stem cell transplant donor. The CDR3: CASGRGGKNEQFF. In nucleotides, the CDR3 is TGCGCCAGCGGGAGGGGGGGCAAAAATGAGCAGTTCTTC. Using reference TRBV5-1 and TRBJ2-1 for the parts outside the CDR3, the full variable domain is KAGVTQTPRYLIKTRGQQVTLSCSPISGHRSVSWYQQTPGQGLQFLFEYFSETQRNKGNFPGRFSGRQFSNSRSEMNVSTLELGDSALYLCASGRGGKNEQFFGPGTRLTVL.